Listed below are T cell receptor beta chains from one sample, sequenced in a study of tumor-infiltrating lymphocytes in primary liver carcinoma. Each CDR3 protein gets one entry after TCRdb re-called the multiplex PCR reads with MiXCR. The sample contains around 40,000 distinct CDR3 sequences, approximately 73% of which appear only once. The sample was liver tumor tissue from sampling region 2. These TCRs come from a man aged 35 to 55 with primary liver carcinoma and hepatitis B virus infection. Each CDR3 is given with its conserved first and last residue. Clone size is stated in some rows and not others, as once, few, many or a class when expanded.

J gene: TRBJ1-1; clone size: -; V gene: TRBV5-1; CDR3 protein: CVSSFGQGTEAFF
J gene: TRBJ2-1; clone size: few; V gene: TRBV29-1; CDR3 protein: CSVIGGTGRVEQFF
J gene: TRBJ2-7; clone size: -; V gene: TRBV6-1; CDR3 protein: CATRGGNSYERYF
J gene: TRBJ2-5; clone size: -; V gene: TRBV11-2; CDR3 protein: CASGRWTSPAETQYF
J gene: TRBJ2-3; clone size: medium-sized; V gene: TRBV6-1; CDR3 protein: CASSQTDTQYF
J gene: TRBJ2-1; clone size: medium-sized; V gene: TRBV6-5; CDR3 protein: CASSYSGTSGRGNEQFF
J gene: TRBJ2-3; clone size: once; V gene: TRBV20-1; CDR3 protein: CSARDPTSGGGTQYF
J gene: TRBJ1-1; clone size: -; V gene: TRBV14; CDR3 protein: CASSRGQERTSTEAFF
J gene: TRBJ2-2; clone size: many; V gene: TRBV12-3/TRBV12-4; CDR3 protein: CASTNTGELFF
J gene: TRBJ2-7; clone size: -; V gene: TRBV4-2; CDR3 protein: CASSQTGEGFNEPYF
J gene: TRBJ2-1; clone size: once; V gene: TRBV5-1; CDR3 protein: CAGSLVGKRLAGHNEQFF
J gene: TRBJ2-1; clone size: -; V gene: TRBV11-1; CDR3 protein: CTSSLYRSAGGSYNEQFF
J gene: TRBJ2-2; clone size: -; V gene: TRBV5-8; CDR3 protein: CASSTALNTGELFF
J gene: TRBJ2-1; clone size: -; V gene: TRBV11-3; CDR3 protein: CANSLDGGSGHIEQFF
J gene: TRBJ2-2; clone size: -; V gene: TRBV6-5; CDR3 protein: CACSYMADTGEPFF
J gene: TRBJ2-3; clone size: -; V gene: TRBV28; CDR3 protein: CASSLLSPSTDRHYF
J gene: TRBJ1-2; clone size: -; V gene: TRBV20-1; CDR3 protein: CNAREGGQDGYTF
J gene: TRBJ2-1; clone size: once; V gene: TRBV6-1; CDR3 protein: CDSSEPQGNEQFF
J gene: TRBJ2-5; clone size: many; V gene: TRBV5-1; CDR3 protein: CASRASAATSGETQYF
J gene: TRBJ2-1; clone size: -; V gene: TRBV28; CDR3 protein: CASSIGGVGNVQFF
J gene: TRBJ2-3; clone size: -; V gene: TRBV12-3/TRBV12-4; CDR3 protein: CARSWGDTRYF
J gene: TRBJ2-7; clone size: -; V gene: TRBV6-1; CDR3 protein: CASSGVAGAIYGQYF
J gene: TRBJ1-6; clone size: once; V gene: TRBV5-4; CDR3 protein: CASTGQGSSLHF
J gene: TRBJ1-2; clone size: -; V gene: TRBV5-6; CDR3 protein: CASGSGRYYGYTF